This T cell receptor (beta chain) was retrieved from a study of T-cell memory formation after mild COVID-19. The overall study: TCR clusters showed largely donor specificity.

Study-wide findings and caveats: Mainly CM and EM harbored the contracting CD4+ clones; mainly EMRA harbored the CD8+ ones. Whether day 37 second-wave clones are SARS-CoV-2-specific was not confirmed.

A note on this clonotype: The antigen is not known.

The CDR3 is 13 amino acids. The junction had 3 bases not matched to a gene; V was cut back by 5 bases and J by 4 bases. The germline V gene encodes CDR1 MNHEY and CDR2 SMNVEV (reference sequence). The 5'RACE method, run with constant-segment primers, produced TCR alpha and TCR beta cDNA libraries (carrying sample barcodes and UMIs). TCRdb reprocessed the 5' RACE reads via MiXCR and lists one record per CDR3 protein. The sample comprises under 250,000 distinct CDR3 sequences, roughly 10% of which are singletons, and roughly 3.5% rests with the top ten. The rearrangement joins TRBV27 to TRBJ1-2; TRBD1 matches 8 bases. The sequenced sample was PBMCs or a T cell subset sorted from them (not recorded which). This clonotype was sampled from a man younger than 35 who had mild COVID-19 (a few samples of this study predate the infection). Cell type and time point are not known. The CDR3 here is CASSLDRVYGYTF. In nucleotides, the CDR3 is TGTGCCAGCAGTCTGGACAGGGTCTATGGCTACACCTTC.